These T cell receptor beta chains were read from a single sample in a study of Tregs in tolerant kidney transplant recipients. Sequencing used immunoSEQ multiplex PCR; TCRdb keeps in-frame clones, though not all of them. The table shows tens of thousands of clones, with roughly 93% occurring only once. Sequencing was performed on CD4+ T cells from blood (PBMCs), taken 12 months after the transplant. Every receptor here comes from a human patient who received a combined kidney and bone marrow transplant. Some T cells may arise from the graft donor. Both conserved end residues are trimmed from each CDR3. Fields, in order: V gene, J gene, CDR3 protein.

TRBV18	TRBJ2-1	ASSSPWTGGNEQF
TRBV11-2	TRBJ2-7	ASSKNTYEQY
TRBV4-1	TRBJ2-3	ASSQDHGRAGDTQY
TRBV28	TRBJ1-4	ASSSKGAANEKLF
TRBV7-8	TRBJ1-5	ASSIKWGGDSNQPQH
TRBV2	TRBJ1-1	ASSEQGLTEAF
TRBV28	TRBJ1-2	ASSLVPGQNYGYT
TRBV10-3	TRBJ2-3	AISVGGSTDTQY
TRBV11-3	TRBJ2-7	ASSLNRDRGHYEQY
TRBV5-1	TRBJ2-4	ASSLEAGGVGKNIQY
TRBV9	TRBJ2-5	ASSRLAGGLEAKETQY
TRBV5-1	TRBJ1-1	ASSLEGQGTEAF
TRBV5-1	TRBJ2-1	ASSLVGGLVKNEQF
TRBV7-2	TRBJ2-7	ASSRASLTRNEQY
TRBV1	TRBJ2-7	TSSRHSYEQY
TRBV5-4	TRBJ1-2	ASSTTRTGTGYGYT
TRBV30	TRBJ2-1	AWKYSRTSGGVQF